The 11 T cell receptor beta chains below come from one sample, sequenced in a study of human T cells and chemical hapten exposure. Time point specified: patch test 2, 6 weeks after DPC sensitization. Treatment indicated: therapeutic diphenylcyclopropenone sensitization with weekly scalp DPC. TCRdb analysed the RACE reads with MiXCR anew, one entry per CDR3 protein. The sample records approximately 92,000 distinct CDR3 sequences, roughly an eighth being singletons. The sample here was whole blood, taken in connection with sensitization to the hapten diphenylcyclopropenone (DPC). These receptors were taken from a woman aged 40 to 49 with alopecia areata. Some clones in this sample may be carry-over from other donors' samples.

This clonotype was seen repeatedly, ten times or more. This sequence joins TRBV12-3 or TRBV12-4 and TRBJ2-7, with 8 nucleotides matching TRBD2. The CDR3 is made up of 15 amino acids. Trimming took 6 bases from V and 7 from J; bases not matched to a gene: 14. CDR3 in amino acids: CASRGPPGRGGEQYF. The DNA for the CDR3 is TGTGCCAGCAGAGGCCCCCCGGGCCGCGGGGGGGAGCAGTACTTC.

This clonotype was observed a few times. The chain joins TRBV29-1 to TRBJ1-4; the match to TRBD1 covers 9 bases. Germline V gene sequence: CDR1 SQVTM, CDR2 ANQGSEA. The V and J ends lost 6 bases and 1 base, in that order; junction bases with no gene match: 9. The CDR3 has 16 amino acids. The CDR3 coding sequence is TGCAGCGTCGAATCTCCGGGACAGGGAACTAATGAAAAACTGTTTTTT. Translating it yields CSVESPGQGTNEKLFF.

V and J are TRBV28 and TRBJ2-7, with D possibly being TRBD2 (6 bases). V was trimmed by 7 bases and J by 4 bases, leaving 20 bases between them. Germline lookup yields CDR1 MDHEN and CDR2 SYDVKM. CDR3 length equals 15 residues. Here the CDR3 DNA reads TGTGCCAGCACTCCCTATGCGGGATCTGGGTACGAGCAGTACTTC. Its translation: CASTPYAGSGYEQYF.

This clonotype has only a few counts. V is TRBV9 and J is TRBJ2-2; D unresolved. The CDR3 totals 13 residues. V was cut by 0 bases and J by 4 bases, with 4 bases left in between. Germline CDR1 reads SGDLS; CDR2 reads YYNGEE. CDR3 sequence reads: CASSVAGTGELFF. CDR3 bases: TGTGCCAGCAGCGTAGCTGGCACCGGGGAGCTGTTTTTT.

This clonotype was recorded at least ten times. The V call is TRBV12-3 or TRBV12-4, the J call TRBJ1-3; D gene unclear. The length of the CDR3 is 14 residues. V gave up 5 bases and J gave up 3 bases, with 11 bases separating them. The CDR3 DNA is TGTGCCAGCAGTCTTCTCATGGGTGGAAACACCATATATTTT. Protein: CASSLLMGGNTIYF.

This clonotype was recorded at least ten times. The CDR3 loop reads CAWSETGGDQPQHF. Here the CDR3 DNA reads TGTGCCTGGAGTGAAACAGGGGGGGATCAGCCCCAGCATTTT. The rearrangement joins TRBV30 to TRBJ1-5; TRBD1 matches 8 bases. The CDR3 covers 14 residues. Germline V CDR1 and CDR2: GTSNPN, SVGIG (reference sequence). V was pared by 1 base and J by 5 bases, with 4 bases of the junction left unmatched.

This clonotype was observed a handful of times. The chain joins TRBV6-2 or TRBV6-3 to TRBJ1-5, with D unresolved. This CDR3 contains 15 residues. V was clipped by 5 bases and J by 2 bases, with 13 bases between them. The germline CDR1 and CDR2 sequences are MNHEY and SVGEGT. CDR3 sequence: CASSPATGGNQPQHF. CDR3 in DNA: TGTGCCAGCAGTCCCGCCACGGGAGGCAATCAGCCCCAGCATTTT.

The sample holds many counts of this clonotype. This sequence joins TRBV12-3 or TRBV12-4 and TRBJ2-7; D may correspond to TRBD1 or TRBD2 (5 bases each). Trimming took 1 base from V and 5 from J, leaving 12 bases between them. The CDR3 contains 14 residues. The CDR3 is CASSLGGPQDEQYF. The DNA for the CDR3 is TGTGCCAGCAGTTTAGGGGGACCGCAGGACGAGCAGTACTTC.

The chain joins TRBV7-2 to TRBJ1-5; D may be TRBD1 (5 bases). V lost 3 bases and J lost 0, with 12 bases in between. Germline CDR1 and CDR2: SGHTA and FQGNSA. The CDR3 runs 16 residues. The CDR3 sequence: CASSLLGLSSNQPQHF. In DNA, the CDR3 is TGTGCCAGCAGCTTGTTGGGGCTAAGTAGCAATCAGCCCCAGCATTTT.

This clonotype was counted only a few times. The chain links TRBV4-1 to TRBJ1-6, with D unresolved. Trimming shortened V by 1 base and J by 5 bases, and 12 bases separated the two germline ends. Germline V gene sequence: CDR1 MGHRA, CDR2 YSYEKL. CDR3 size: 16 residues. The CDR3 coding sequence is TGCGCCAGCAGCCAAGCGGCAGGCACGGATAATTCACCCCTCCACTTT. This encodes CASSQAAGTDNSPLHF.

This clonotype turned up a few times. The V and J genes are TRBV29-1 and TRBJ1-1; D ambiguous. V shed 5 bases and J shed 5 bases, with 15 bases lying between them. CDR1 and CDR2 from the germline V gene are SQVTM and ANQGSEA. This CDR3 region has 13 residues. CDR3 sequence reads: CSVRKGRGTEAFF. CDR3 DNA: TGCAGCGTTAGGAAGGGAAGAGGAACTGAAGCTTTCTTT.